This T cell receptor beta chain was documented in a study of CD8+CD57+ T cells in acquired aplastic anemia. Study-wide findings and caveats: Between patients and controls, twenty-nine CD8+ CDR3 sequences were found in common.

Profiling of TCR beta VDJ combinations and CDR3 sequences used genomic DNA as template. TCRdb reanalysed the reads using MiXCR and keeps one entry per CDR3 protein. The data contain a few hundred thousand distinct CDR3 sequences, approximately 57% of them singletons. J was trimmed by 0 bases and V by 2 bases; bases with no gene match: 8. Germline V CDR1 and CDR2: LNHDA, SQIVND (reference sequence). The CDR3 is made up of 18 amino acids. To note about this clonotype: Its matching antigen is unknown.

The V call is TRBV19, the J call TRBJ2-2, with 8 bases matching TRBD1. Sequencing was carried out using sorted CD4+, CD8+, or CD8+CD57+ T cells (not recorded which) from PBMCs. The receptor's source is a human donor in good health. In DNA form, the CDR3 reads TGTGCCAGTAGTATAAACTCCGGACAGGGCGCGAACACCGGGGAGCTGTTTTTT. Protein product: CASSINSGQGANTGELFF. Variable domain in full (rest from reference TRBV19 and TRBJ2-2): DGGITQSPKYLFRKEGQNVTLSCEQNLNHDAMYWYRQDPGQGLRLIYYSQIVNDFQKGDIAEGYSVSREKKESFPLTVTSAQKNPTAFYLCASSINSGQGANTGELFFGEGSRLTVL.